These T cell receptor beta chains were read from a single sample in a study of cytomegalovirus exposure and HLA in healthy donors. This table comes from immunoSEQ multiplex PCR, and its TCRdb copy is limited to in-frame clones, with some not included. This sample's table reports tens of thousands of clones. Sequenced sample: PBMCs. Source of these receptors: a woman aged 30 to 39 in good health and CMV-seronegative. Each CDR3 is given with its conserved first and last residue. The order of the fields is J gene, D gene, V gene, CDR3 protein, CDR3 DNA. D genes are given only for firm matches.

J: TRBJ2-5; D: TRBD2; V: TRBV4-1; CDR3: CASSQAGTSGRGTQYF; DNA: TGCGCCAGCAGCCAAGCCGGGACTAGCGGGAGGGGGACCCAGTACTTC
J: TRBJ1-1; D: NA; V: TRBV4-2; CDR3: CASSQELRPKTVAAFF; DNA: TGTGCCAGCAGCCAAGAACTCCGGCCCAAGACGGTAGCAGCTTTCTTT
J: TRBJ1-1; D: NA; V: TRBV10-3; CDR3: CASSGGSEAFF; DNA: TGTGCCTCCTCGGGTGGATCTGAAGCTTTCTTT
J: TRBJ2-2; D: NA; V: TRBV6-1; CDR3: CARRVPRELFF; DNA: TGTGCCAGGCGGGTTCCGCGGGAGCTGTTTTTT
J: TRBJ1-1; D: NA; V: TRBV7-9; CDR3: CASSLAVVNTEAFF; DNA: TGTGCCAGCAGCTTAGCTGTCGTGAACACTGAAGCTTTCTTT
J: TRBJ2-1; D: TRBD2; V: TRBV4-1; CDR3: CASSQDIQLAGADEQFF; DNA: TGCGCCAGCAGCCAAGATATTCAACTAGCGGGAGCCGATGAGCAGTTCTTC
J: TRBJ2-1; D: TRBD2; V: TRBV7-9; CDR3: CASSPRLAGGRNEQFF; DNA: TGTGCCAGCAGCCCCCGACTAGCGGGGGGGAGGAATGAGCAGTTCTTC
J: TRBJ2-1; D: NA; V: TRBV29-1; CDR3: CGGGSSNNEQFF; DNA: TGCGGAGGAGGGTCTTCCAACAATGAGCAGTTCTTC
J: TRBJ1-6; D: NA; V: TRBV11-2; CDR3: CASSLESSMAVGNSPLHF; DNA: TGTGCCAGCAGCTTAGAGTCAAGTATGGCGGTTGGTAATTCACCCCTCCACTTT
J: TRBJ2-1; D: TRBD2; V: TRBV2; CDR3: CASGGLADNEQFF; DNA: TGTGCCAGCGGAGGACTAGCAGACAATGAGCAGTTCTTC
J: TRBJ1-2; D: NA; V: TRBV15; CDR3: CATSRALREHGYTF; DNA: TGTGCCACCAGCAGAGCCCTCAGGGAACATGGCTACACCTTC
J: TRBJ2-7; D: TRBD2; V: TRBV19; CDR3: CASSIGLAGGPIDEQYF; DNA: TGTGCCAGTAGTATTGGCCTAGCGGGAGGGCCTATCGACGAGCAGTACTTC
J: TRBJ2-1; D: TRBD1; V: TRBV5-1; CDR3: CASSLQGALYNEQFF; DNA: TGCGCCAGCAGCCTCCAGGGGGCTCTTTACAATGAGCAGTTCTTC
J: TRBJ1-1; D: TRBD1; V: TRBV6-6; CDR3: CASSSPTGGEAFF; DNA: TGTGCCAGCAGTTCCCCGACAGGGGGGGAAGCTTTCTTT
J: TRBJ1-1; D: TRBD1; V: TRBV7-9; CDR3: CASSPWTGSDTEAFF; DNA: TGTGCCAGCAGCCCGTGGACAGGGTCTGACACTGAAGCTTTCTTT
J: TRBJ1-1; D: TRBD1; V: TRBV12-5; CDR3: CASGLGPPGQGMTEAFF; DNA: TGTGCTAGTGGTCTGGGACCACCGGGACAGGGGATGACTGAAGCTTTCTTT
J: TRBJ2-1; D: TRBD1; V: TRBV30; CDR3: CAGSPRHRGDHEQFF; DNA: TGTGCCGGGAGTCCACGTCACAGGGGGGATCATGAGCAGTTCTTC
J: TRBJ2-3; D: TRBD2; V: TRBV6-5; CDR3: CASSYRLAGTDTQYF; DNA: TGTGCCAGCAGTTACAGACTAGCGGGTACAGATACGCAGTATTTT
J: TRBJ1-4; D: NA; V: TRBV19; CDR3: CASSGGQTTNEKLFF; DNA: TGTGCCAGTAGTGGTGGACAGACAACTAATGAAAAACTGTTTTTT
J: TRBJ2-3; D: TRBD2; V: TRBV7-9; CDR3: CASSLGLAGQNTDTQYF; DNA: TGTGCCAGCAGCTTAGGTCTAGCGGGACAAAACACAGATACGCAGTATTTT
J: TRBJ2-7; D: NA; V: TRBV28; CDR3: CASSSQGSGSYEQYF; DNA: TGTGCCAGCAGTTCCCAGGGAAGTGGATCCTACGAGCAGTACTTC
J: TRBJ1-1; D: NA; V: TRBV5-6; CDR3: CASSFRGTEAFF; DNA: TGTGCCAGCAGCTTTCGGGGTACTGAAGCTTTCTTT
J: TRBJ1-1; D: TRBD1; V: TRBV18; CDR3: CASSPGQESEAFF; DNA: TGTGCCAGCTCACCAGGACAGGAATCTGAAGCTTTCTTT
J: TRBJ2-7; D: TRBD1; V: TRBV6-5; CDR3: CASRNDRGHLEQYF; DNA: TGTGCCAGCAGAAACGACAGGGGGCATCTCGAGCAGTACTTC
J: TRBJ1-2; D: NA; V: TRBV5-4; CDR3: CASSFGDFNGYTF; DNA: TGTGCCAGCAGCTTCGGGGATTTCAATGGCTACACCTTC
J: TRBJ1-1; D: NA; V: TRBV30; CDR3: CAGSVMGGMNTEAFF; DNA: TGTGCCGGGAGTGTAATGGGGGGGATGAACACTGAAGCTTTCTTT
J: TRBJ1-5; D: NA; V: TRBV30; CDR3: CAWSLPNGNQPQHF; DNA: TGTGCCTGGAGTCTCCCTAATGGCAATCAGCCCCAGCATTTT
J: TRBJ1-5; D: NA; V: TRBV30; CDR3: CAWNDRKDAPQHF; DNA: TGTGCCTGGAACGACAGGAAAGATGCGCCCCAGCATTTT
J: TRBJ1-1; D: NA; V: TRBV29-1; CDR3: CSVSRVNTEAFF; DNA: TGCAGCGTCAGCAGGGTGAACACTGAAGCTTTCTTT
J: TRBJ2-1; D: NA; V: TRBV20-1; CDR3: CSGQAHNEQFF; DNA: TGCAGTGGCCAGGCCCACAATGAGCAGTTCTTC
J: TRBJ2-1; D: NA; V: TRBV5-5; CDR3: CASSLEQGNEQFF; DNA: TGTGCCAGCAGCTTGGAACAGGGCAATGAGCAGTTCTTC
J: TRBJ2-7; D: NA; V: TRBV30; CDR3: CAWSVNPYEQYF; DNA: TGTGCCTGGAGTGTTAACCCCTACGAGCAGTACTTC
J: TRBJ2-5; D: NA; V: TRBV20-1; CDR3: CSAVEETQYF; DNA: TGCAGTGCCGTAGAAGAGACCCAGTACTTC
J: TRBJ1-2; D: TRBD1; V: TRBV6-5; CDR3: CASRIPGQGNYGYTF; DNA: TGTGCCAGCAGGATACCGGGACAGGGCAACTATGGCTACACCTTC
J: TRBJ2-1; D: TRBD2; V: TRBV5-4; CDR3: CASSIGLAGSYNEQFF; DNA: TGTGCCAGCAGCATCGGACTAGCGGGTTCCTACAATGAGCAGTTCTTC
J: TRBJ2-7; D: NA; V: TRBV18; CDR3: CASSPPAGSYEQYF; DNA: TGTGCCAGCTCACCACCGGCAGGATCCTACGAGCAGTACTTC
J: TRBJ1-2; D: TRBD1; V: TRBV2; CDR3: CASSDGTGDGYTF; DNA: TGTGCCAGCAGTGACGGGACAGGGGATGGCTACACCTTC
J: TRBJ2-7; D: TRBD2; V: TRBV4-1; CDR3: CASSQEPAGVYEQYF; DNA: TGCGCCAGCAGCCAAGAACCAGCGGGGGTCTACGAGCAGTACTTC
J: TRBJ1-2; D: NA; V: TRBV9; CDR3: CASSTGTLSYGYTF; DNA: TGTGCCAGCAGCACCGGGACATTGAGCTATGGCTACACCTTC
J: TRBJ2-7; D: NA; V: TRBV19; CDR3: CASSPGSDSYYEQYF; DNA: TGTGCCAGTAGTCCTGGTTCTGACAGTTACTACGAGCAGTACTTC
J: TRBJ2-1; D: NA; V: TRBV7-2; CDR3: CASSLVGPLSEQFF; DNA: TGTGCCAGCAGCTTAGTTGGCCCCCTGTCGGAGCAGTTCTTC
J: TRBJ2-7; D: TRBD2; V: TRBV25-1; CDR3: CASSSGLASYEQYF; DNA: TGTGCCAGCAGCTCTGGACTAGCGTCCTACGAGCAGTACTTC
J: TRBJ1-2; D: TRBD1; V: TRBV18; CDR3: CASSPVTNRGYGYTF; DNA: TGTGCCAGCTCACCCGTGACCAACAGGGGCTATGGCTACACCTTC
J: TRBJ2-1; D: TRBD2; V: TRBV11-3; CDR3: CASSLGAGGPSNEQFF; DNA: TGTGCCAGCAGCTTAGGAGCGGGAGGCCCTAGCAATGAGCAGTTCTTC
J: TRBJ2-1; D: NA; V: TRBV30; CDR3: CAWSPSVRTMQFF; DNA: TGTGCCTGGAGTCCTTCAGTTCGTACTATGCAGTTCTTC
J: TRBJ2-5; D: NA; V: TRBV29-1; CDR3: CSVMRKRVEAQYF; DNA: TGCAGCGTTATGAGGAAGCGGGTAGAGGCCCAGTACTTC